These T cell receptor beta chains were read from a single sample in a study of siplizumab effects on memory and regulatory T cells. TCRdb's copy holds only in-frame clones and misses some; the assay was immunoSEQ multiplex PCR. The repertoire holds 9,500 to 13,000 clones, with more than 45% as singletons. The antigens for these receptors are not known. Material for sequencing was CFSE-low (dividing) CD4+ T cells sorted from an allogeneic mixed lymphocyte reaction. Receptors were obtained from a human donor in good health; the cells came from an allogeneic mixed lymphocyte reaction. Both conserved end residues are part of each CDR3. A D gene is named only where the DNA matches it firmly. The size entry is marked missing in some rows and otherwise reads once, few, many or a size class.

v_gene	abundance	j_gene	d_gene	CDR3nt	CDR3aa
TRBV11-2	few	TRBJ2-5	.	TGTGCCAGCAGCTTGGGGGGTGGGGAGACCCAGTACTTC	CASSLGGGETQYF
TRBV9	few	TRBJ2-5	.	TGTGCCAGCAGCGTAGCCCCCAACCAAGAGACCCAGTACTTC	CASSVAPNQETQYF
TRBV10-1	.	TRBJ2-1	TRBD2	TGCGCCAGCAGTGAGTCGAGCGGGAGGGCCTACAATGAGCAGTTCTTC	CASSESSGRAYNEQFF
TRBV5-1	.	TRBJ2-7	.	TGCGCCAGCAGCTTGGCGCGACACTTATACGAGCAGTACTTC	CASSLARHLYEQYF
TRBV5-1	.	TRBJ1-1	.	TGTGCCAGCAGCTTGAAGTTGAACACTGAAGCTTTCTTT	CASSLKLNTEAFF
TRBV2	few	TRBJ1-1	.	TGTGCCAGCAGGTCAGAGATCGCTGAAGCTTTCTTT	CASRSEIAEAFF
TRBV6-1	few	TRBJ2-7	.	TGTGCCAGCAGGTCCCCCACGCCCCCTTACGAGCAGTACTTC	CASRSPTPPYEQYF
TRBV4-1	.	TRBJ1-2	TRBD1	TGCGCCAGCAGCCATGGCATCGGACAGGCTAACTATGGCTACACCTTC	CASSHGIGQANYGYTF
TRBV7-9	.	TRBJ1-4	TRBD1	TGTGCCAGCAGCTGGGGAGATGACAGGGGCCGAAAACTGTTTTTT	CASSWGDDRGRKLFF
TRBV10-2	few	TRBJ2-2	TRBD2	TGCGCCAGCAGCGGACTAGCGGGAGGGATCGGCGGCACCGGGGAGCTGTTTTTT	CASSGLAGGIGGTGELFF
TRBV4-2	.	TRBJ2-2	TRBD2	TGTGCCAGCAGCCAAATCTGGGCTAGCGGGAGGGGCGGGGAGCTGTTTTTT	CASSQIWASGRGGELFF
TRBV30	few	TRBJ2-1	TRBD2	TGTGCCTGGAGTGTACGGCGGGAGATAGAGTTCTTC	CAWSVRREIEFF
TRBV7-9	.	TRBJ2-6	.	TGTGCCAGCAGCTTGGGGGGAGCCGGGGCCAACGTCCTGACTTTC	CASSLGGAGANVLTF
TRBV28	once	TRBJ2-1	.	TGTGCCAGCAGTTTAACCCGACCCAATGAGCAGTTCTTC	CASSLTRPNEQFF
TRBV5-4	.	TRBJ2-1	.	TGTGCCAGCAGCTTGGGGGAGAGTAGGTACAATGAGCAGTTCTTC	CASSLGESRYNEQFF
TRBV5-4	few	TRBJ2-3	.	TGTGCCAGCAGCTTGGGGACTCGCACAGATACGCAGTATTTT	CASSLGTRTDTQYF
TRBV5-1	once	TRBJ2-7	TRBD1	TGCGCCAGCAGCCGACAGGGGCTGCACGAGCAGTACTTC	CASSRQGLHEQYF
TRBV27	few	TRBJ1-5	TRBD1	TGTGCCAGCAGTACACAGGGGGGTCGGCAGCCCCAGCATTTT	CASSTQGGRQPQHF
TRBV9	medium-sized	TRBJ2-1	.	TGTGCCAGCAGTCCCTCGGGCAGGGATCAGTTCTTC	CASSPSGRDQFF
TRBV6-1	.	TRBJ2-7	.	TGTGCCAGCAGCACCCTAGGCGAGCAGTACTTC	CASSTLGEQYF
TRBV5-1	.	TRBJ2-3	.	TGCGCCAGCAGCTTGGGGCCAGGGACAGATACGCAGTATTTT	CASSLGPGTDTQYF
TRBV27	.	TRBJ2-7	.	TGTGCCAGCAGTTTAGTTTCCGGGAGCTCCTACGAGCAGTACTTC	CASSLVSGSSYEQYF
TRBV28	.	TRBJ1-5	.	TGTGCCAGCATTGTATCGGGGAGCAATCAGCCCCAGCATTTT	CASIVSGSNQPQHF
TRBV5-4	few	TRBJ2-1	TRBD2	TGTGCCAGCAGCCCGGGACTAGCGGGTCCTTACAATGAGCAGTTCTTC	CASSPGLAGPYNEQFF
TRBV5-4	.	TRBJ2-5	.	TGTGCCAGCAGCTTGCAGCCTAACCCAAGGGAGACCCAGTACTTC	CASSLQPNPRETQYF